This is a list of T cell receptor beta chains from one sample in a study of blood T cell repertoires in COVID-19. Produced via immunoSEQ multiplex PCR; TCRdb's table is partial and in-frame only. The sample carries 150,000 or so clones, 82% recorded once. Sequences were obtained from peripheral blood. The receptors originated from a human donor with acute or convalescent COVID-19. The donor label of this sample is uncertain. The CDR3 runs from the conserved cysteine through the conserved F or W. The order of the fields is clone size, J gene, V gene, CDR3 protein. A clone size is listed for some rows: how often the clone was seen (once, few, many), or a class if it is expanded.

once	TRBJ2-5	TRBV4-3	CASSLNWGVGETQYF
.	TRBJ1-3	TRBV5-1	CASSLASSGNTIYF
.	.	TRBV2	CASSTGAHEQYF
.	TRBJ1-6	TRBV3-1/TRBV3-2	CASSQDRADSPLHF
.	TRBJ1-4	TRBV25-1	CASSEGTVEKLFF
few	TRBJ1-2	TRBV7-9	CASSFAGINYGYTF
.	TRBJ1-1	TRBV6-5	CASSDSGQVNTEAFF
.	TRBJ1-2	TRBV10-3	CAISESVSYGYTF
.	TRBJ1-2	TRBV6-2/TRBV6-3	CASSPPTLRGREGKGYTF
.	TRBJ2-2	TRBV4-2	CASSQLAGGNTGELFF
.	TRBJ2-1	TRBV9	CASNVGGASYNEQFF
.	TRBJ1-5	TRBV5-1	CASSLGSGQPQHF
.	TRBJ1-2	TRBV6-6	CASSYERANYGYTF
.	TRBJ1-2	TRBV6-2/TRBV6-3	CASSYGGNYGYTF
once	TRBJ1-1	TRBV6-5	CASSKEMNTEAFF
.	TRBJ1-4	TRBV30	CAWQTGGSEKLFF
.	TRBJ2-7	TRBV4-3	CASSRGTSGNYEQYF
.	TRBJ2-7	TRBV7-8	CASSHDRGNYEQYF
.	TRBJ2-5	TRBV20-1	CSASGDGPEAQYF
.	TRBJ1-6	TRBV30	CAWSRTGDSPLHF
few	TRBJ2-1	TRBV30	CAWSDLGGESKQFF
.	TRBJ2-5	TRBV5-1	CASSLLPGQQETQYF
.	TRBJ1-2	TRBV30	CAWGQGVDGYTF
once	TRBJ2-7	TRBV5-1	CASSVTGGSYEQYF
.	TRBJ2-1	TRBV7-3	CASSLTPGGGNEQFF
few	TRBJ1-2	TRBV5-1	CASSLPANYGYTF
.	TRBJ2-7	TRBV6-5	CASGEQGSPPYF
few	TRBJ1-2	TRBV2	CASSDRRDNYGYTF
.	TRBJ1-4	TRBV18	CASSPRGGNEKLFF
.	TRBJ2-7	TRBV10-1	CASSEAGQGRYEQYF
.	TRBJ1-1	TRBV14	CASSRRKGRGTEAFF
once	TRBJ1-6	TRBV6-5	CASSLRQGPSSPLHF
once	TRBJ1-5	TRBV5-1	CASSFTGDSYQPQHF
few	TRBJ1-6	TRBV6-5	CASSYEGHASPLHF
.	TRBJ1-2	TRBV6-2/TRBV6-3	CASSYSSQGNYGYTF
few	TRBJ2-6	TRBV5-1	CASSLQGANVLTF
.	TRBJ1-2	TRBV5-1	CASSPDEPPRSYTF
.	TRBJ1-1	TRBV30	CAWSGWLNTEAFF
.	TRBJ1-6	TRBV2	CASRPTGGSPLHF
.	TRBJ1-1	TRBV10-3	CAISREGDTEAFF
.	TRBJ1-4	TRBV9	CASSVEPLREGYAREKLFF
.	TRBJ2-5	TRBV24-1	CATSDLLRLLTWETQYF
.	TRBJ2-3	TRBV6-6	CASSTRGFPSTDTQYF
.	TRBJ2-5	TRBV2	CASRASGGQETQYF
.	TRBJ1-1	TRBV25-1	CASSRSNTEAFF
.	TRBJ2-2	TRBV5-1	CASTTSSVFYTGELFF
once	TRBJ1-2	TRBV6-1	CASSEWDRYGYTF
.	TRBJ1-5	TRBV19	CASTSGTASNQPQHF
.	TRBJ1-2	TRBV3-1/TRBV3-2	CASSQGLGTGVTNYGYTF
.	TRBJ1-1	TRBV7-9	CASSPSGRQGEAFF
.	TRBJ1-6	TRBV18	CASSLAGTGDSPLHF
.	TRBJ1-1	TRBV6-5	CASRGNTEAFF
.	TRBJ2-1	TRBV19	CASSIGSGPYNEQFF
few	TRBJ1-3	TRBV7-9	CASSPWGQGGTGNTIYF
few	TRBJ1-3	TRBV5-1	CASSLATRLDTIYF
.	TRBJ1-1	TRBV28	CASTKGGRNTEAFF
.	TRBJ1-1	TRBV6-5	CASSSGQHNTEAFF
.	TRBJ1-6	TRBV5-1	CASSSPGQYNSPLHF